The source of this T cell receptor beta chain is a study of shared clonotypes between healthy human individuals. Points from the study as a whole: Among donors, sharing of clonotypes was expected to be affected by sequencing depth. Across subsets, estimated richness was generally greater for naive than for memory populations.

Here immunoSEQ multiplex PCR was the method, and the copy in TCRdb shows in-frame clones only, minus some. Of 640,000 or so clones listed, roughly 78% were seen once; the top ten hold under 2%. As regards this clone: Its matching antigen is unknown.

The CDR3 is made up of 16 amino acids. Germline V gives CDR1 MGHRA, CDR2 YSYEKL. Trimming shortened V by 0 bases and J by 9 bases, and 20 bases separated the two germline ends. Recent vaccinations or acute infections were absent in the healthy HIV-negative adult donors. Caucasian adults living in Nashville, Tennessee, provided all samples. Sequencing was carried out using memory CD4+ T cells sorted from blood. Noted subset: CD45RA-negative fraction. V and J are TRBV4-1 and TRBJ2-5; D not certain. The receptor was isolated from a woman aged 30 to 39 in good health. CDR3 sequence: CASSQDWRGRLPAQYF. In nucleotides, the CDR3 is TGCGCCAGCAGCCAAGATTGGCGTGGTCGGTTGCCGGCCCAGTACTTC.